The 14 T cell receptor beta chains below all came from one sample that was sequenced in a study of metastatic and nonmetastatic thyroid tumors. With MiXCR, TCRdb called clones anew from the PCR reads. Of 20,000 to 25,000 clones listed, under 25% are singletons. Until they underwent thyroid surgery, no patient had received any treatment. Sequencing used tumor tissue. The origin of the receptors is a female donor with papillary thyroid cancer or a benign thyroid nodule (not recorded which). Some clones in this sample may be carry-over from other donors' samples.

This clone was observed many times. The V call is TRBV20-1, the J call TRBJ2-6; perhaps TRBD1 as D (5 bases). The CDR3 covers 17 residues. Germline CDR1 DFQATT, CDR2 SNEGSKA (reference sequence). V lost 6 bases to trimming and J lost 0 bases, with 18 bases between them. The CDR3 loop is CSAAIWTNVSGANVLTF. In DNA form, the CDR3 reads TGCAGTGCCGCAATTTGGACAAACGTCTCTGGGGCCAACGTCCTGACTTTC.

This clone is medium-sized (0.01 to 0.1%) in the sample. At one end, the junction sequence differs from germline, possibly due to a read error. The rearrangement links TRBV6-1 to TRBJ2-7, with D uncertain. This CDR3 contains 12 residues. Germline loops: CDR1 MNHNS, CDR2 SASEGT. The CDR3 bases are TGTGCCAGCAGTATCGGTCTCTTAATCTTACACTTC. Translated, it gives CASSIGLLILHF.

By sample share, this clone is medium-sized. The chain joins TRBV2 to TRBJ1-5; no clear D. Per germline, CDR1 SNHLY and CDR2 FYNNEI. Trimming cost V 4 bases and J 0 bases, with 7 bases left between them. The CDR3 runs 14 residues. For the CDR3, the DNA is TGTGCCAGCAGTGGCCGGGATAGCAATCAGCCCCAGCATTTT. Protein: CASSGRDSNQPQHF.

This clone has ten or more counts. The chain uses TRBV7-8 and TRBJ2-7; weak D call: TRBD1 (5 bases). Germline-derived CDR1 and CDR2 are SGHVS and FQNEAQ. The CDR3 runs 15 residues. V shed 7 bases and J shed 6 bases, with 22 bases lying between them. In nucleotides, the CDR3 is TGTGCCAGCACCCTAGGTAGGGGCAGGGTCCCCGAGCAGTACTTC. Its protein is CASTLGRGRVPEQYF.

Ten or more counts support this clone. This sequence joins TRBV20-1 and TRBJ2-7; tentative D call: TRBD1 (6 bases). Germline lookup yields CDR1 DFQATT and CDR2 SNEGSKA (reference sequence). This CDR3 has 12 amino acids. Trimming removed 5 bases from V and 0 bases from J, with 8 bases in between. The CDR3, as DNA: TGCAGTGCTGGGGACAACTCCTACGAGCAGTACTTC. The encoded protein is CSAGDNSYEQYF.

The CDR3 DNA follows: TGTGCCAGCAGCGTTACAGGGGGCGCAGAGACCCAGTACTTC. It codes for CASSVTGGAETQYF. The rearrangement uses TRBV7-3 and TRBJ2-5; 9 bases map to TRBD1. Germline V gene lookup returns CDR1 SGHTA and CDR2 FQGTGA. The CDR3 loop spans 14 amino acids. The ends lost 5 bases at V and 4 bases at J; junction bases unmatched: 5.

The genes are TRBV4-2 and TRBJ1-4, with D unclear. V was trimmed by 6 bases and J by 4 bases, leaving 3 bases between them. The germline V gene has CDR1 LGHNA and CDR2 YNFKEQ. The CDR3 is 11 residues long. The CDR3 sequence is CASSDNEKLFF. The CDR3 bases are TGTGCCAGCAGTGATAATGAAAAACTGTTTTTT.

This sequence joins TRBV11-3 and TRBJ2-7; D remains unclear. The CDR3 is made up of 14 amino acids. V lost 5 bases, J lost 6 bases, and 17 bases lay in between. Germline CDR1 and CDR2: SGHNT and YENEEA. CDR3 DNA sequence: TGTGCCAGCAGCCCAGTGGCAGGTTCTCGCGAGCAGTACTTC. Amino acid sequence: CASSPVAGSREQYF.

This clone was seen repeatedly, ten times or more. The chain joins TRBV12-3 or TRBV12-4 to TRBJ2-1; D ambiguous. The CDR3 is 12 amino acids. V was pared by 6 bases and J by 7 bases, with 10 bases between. Here the CDR3 DNA reads TGTGCCAGCAGCCGACTGGGAAATGAGCAGTTCTTC. It encodes CASSRLGNEQFF.

The DNA for the CDR3 is TGTGCCACCAGTGATTGGGACAGCCCCTCCTACGAGCAGTACTTC. This translates into CATSDWDSPSYEQYF. The chain links TRBV24-1 to TRBJ2-7, with 7 bases identical to TRBD1. Germline V gives CDR1 KGHDR, CDR2 SFDVKD. CDR3 length: 15 residues. V shed 2 bases, J shed 0 bases, and the junction held 3 bases outside the gene matches.

This chain uses TRBV11-2 with TRBJ2-7; weak D call: TRBD1 (5 bases). V lost 0 bases and J 3 bases, leaving 9 bases between the germline ends. The germline V gene encodes CDR1 SGHAT and CDR2 FQNNGV. This CDR3 has 14 residues. Here the CDR3 reads CASSLDIRVYEQYF. The CDR3 DNA is TGTGCCAGCAGCTTAGACATCAGGGTCTACGAGCAGTACTTC.

This clone has only one observation. This chain joins TRBV19 and TRBJ2-2; 7 positions agree with TRBD1. The J segment lost 3 bases and the V segment lost 6 bases, leaving 10 bases of the junction unmatched. This CDR3 region has 16 residues. Germline CDR1 reads LNHDA; CDR2 reads SQIVND (reference sequence). CDR3 bases: TGTGCCAGTAGACCACCCGGACAGGAGTACACCGGGGAGCTGTTTTTT. This translates into CASRPPGQEYTGELFF.

This clone is medium-sized within its sample. The gene calls are TRBV6-5 and TRBJ2-7; the match to TRBD2 covers 12 bases. The junction had 6 bases not matched to a gene; V was cut back by 0 bases and J by 3 bases. This CDR3 has 17 amino acids. Germline lookup yields CDR1 MNHEY and CDR2 SVGAGI. The CDR3 coding sequence is TGTGCCAGCAGTTACTCGGGCCTAGCGGGAGGGAGCTACGAGCAGTACTTC. This encodes CASSYSGLAGGSYEQYF.

This clone was recorded at least ten times. The J gene is TRBJ1-2, the V gene TRBV30, with D unclear. This CDR3 spans 13 amino acids. Between the trimmed V and J ends, which lost 4 bases and 4 bases, there was a span of 13 bases. Germline CDR1 reads GTSNPN; CDR2 reads SVGIG (reference sequence). The CDR3 sequence is CAWTVFGSYGYTF. The DNA of the CDR3 is TGTGCCTGGACGGTATTCGGCAGCTATGGCTACACCTTC.